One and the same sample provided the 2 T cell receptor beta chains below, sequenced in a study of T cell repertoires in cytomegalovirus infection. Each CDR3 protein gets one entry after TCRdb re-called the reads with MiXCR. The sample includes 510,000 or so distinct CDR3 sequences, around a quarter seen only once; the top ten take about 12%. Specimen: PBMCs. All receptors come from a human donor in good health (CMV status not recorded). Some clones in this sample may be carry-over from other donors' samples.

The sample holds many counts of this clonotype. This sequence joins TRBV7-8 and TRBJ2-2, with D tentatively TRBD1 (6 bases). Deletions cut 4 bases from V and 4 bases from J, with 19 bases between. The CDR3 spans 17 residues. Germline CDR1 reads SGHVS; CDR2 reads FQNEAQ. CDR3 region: CASSYRDTRAPTGELFF. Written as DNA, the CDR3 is TGTGCCAGCAGCTACCGGGACACGAGGGCCCCCACCGGGGAGCTGTTTTTT.

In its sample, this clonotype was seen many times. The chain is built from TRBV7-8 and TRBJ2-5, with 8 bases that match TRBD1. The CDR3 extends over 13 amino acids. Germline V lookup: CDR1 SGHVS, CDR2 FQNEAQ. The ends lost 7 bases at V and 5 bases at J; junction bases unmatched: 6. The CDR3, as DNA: TGTGCCAGCAAAGGACAGGGACGCGAGACCCAGTACTTC. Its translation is CASKGQGRETQYF. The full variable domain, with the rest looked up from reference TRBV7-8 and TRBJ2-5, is GAGVSQSPRYKVAKRGQDVALRCDPISGHVSLFWYQQALGQGPEFLTYFQNEAQLDKSGLPSDRFFAERPEGSVSTLKIQRTQQEDSAVYLCASKGQGRETQYFGPGTRLLVL.